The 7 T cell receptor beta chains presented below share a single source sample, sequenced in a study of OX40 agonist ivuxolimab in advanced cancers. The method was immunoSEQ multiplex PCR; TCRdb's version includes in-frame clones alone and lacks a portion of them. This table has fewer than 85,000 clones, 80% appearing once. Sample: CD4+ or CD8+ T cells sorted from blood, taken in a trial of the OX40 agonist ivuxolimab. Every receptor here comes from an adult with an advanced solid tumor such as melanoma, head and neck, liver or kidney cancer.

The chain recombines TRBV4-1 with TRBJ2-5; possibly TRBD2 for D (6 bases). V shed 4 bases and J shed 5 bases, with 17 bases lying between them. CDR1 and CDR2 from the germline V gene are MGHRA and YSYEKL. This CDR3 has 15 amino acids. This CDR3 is CASSLKPTRAETQYF. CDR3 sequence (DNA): TGCGCCAGCAGCCTCAAGCCGACTAGAGCTGAGACCCAGTACTTC.

The CDR3 DNA is TGCGCCAGCAGCAGTAGCGGGGGGGCGGATACGCAGTATTTT. As protein: CASSSSGGADTQYF. The chain couples TRBV5-1 to TRBJ2-3; 11 nucleotides match TRBD2. Germline V CDR1 and CDR2: SGHRS, YFSETQ. The CDR3 has 14 amino acids. V lost 4 bases and J lost 6; bases outside the gene matches: 4.

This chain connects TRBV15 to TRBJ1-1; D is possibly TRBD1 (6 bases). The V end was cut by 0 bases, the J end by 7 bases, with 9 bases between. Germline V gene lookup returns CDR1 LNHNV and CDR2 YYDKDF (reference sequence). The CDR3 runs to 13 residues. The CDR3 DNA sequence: TGTGCCACCAGCAGAGATGTAGGGGGTGAAGCTTTCTTT. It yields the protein CATSRDVGGEAFF.

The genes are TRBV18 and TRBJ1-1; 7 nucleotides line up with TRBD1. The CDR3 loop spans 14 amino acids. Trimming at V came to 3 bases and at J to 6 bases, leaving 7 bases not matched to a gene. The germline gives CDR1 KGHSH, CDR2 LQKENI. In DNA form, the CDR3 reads TGTGCCAGCTCACCCCCGGACAGGCTGTCTGAAGCTTTCTTT. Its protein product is CASSPPDRLSEAFF.

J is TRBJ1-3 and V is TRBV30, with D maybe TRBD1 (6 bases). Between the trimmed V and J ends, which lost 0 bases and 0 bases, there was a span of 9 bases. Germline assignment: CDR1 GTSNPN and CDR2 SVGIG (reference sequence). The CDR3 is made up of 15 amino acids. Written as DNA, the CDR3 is TGTGCCTGGAGTGTAAGGGGGGCCTCTGGAAACACCATATATTTT. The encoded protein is CAWSVRGASGNTIYF. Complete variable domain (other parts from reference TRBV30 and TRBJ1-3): SQTIHQWPATLVQPVGSPLSLECTVEGTSNPNLYWYRQAAGRGLQLLFYSVGIGQISSEVPQNLSASRPQDRQFILSSKKLLLSDSGFYLCAWSVRGASGNTIYFGEGSWLTVV.

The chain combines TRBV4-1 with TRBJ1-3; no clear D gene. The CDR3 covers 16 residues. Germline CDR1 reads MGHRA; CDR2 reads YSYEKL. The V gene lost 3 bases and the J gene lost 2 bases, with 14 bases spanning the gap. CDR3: CASSQLLATAGNTIYF. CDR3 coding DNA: TGCGCCAGCAGCCAGCTCCTAGCCACGGCTGGAAACACCATATATTTT.

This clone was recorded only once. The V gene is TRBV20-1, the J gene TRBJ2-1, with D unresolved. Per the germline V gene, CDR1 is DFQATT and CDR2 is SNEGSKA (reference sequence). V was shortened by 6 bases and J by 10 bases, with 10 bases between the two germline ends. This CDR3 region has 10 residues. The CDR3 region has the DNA TGCAGTGCGGGCCGCTCGGAGCAGTTCTTC. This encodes CSAGRSEQFF.